The clone carrying this T cell receptor (beta chain) was detected only once. This entry comes from a study of blood T cell repertoires in COVID-19. Study as a whole: Italy, Spain and the United States were the sources of the convalescent and acute COVID-19 samples. T cells, B-cell-depleted T cells, or PBMCs provided the cDNA or gDNA that served as material.

CDR3 length equals 14 residues. Germline CDR1 MNHEY, CDR2 SMNVEV (reference sequence). Trimming pared 6 bases from V and 0 bases from J, leaving 11 bases between. Source study methods: Reference gene primers were amplified, and this amplification served to estimate nucleated cell counts. The assay was immunoSEQ multiplex PCR, and TCRdb's table has in-frame clones only and misses some. V and J calls and clone size are as listed in that table; D and trimming were resolved from the DNA. The table includes approximately 46,000 clones, less than 85% detected once. Sequencing used peripheral blood. The receptor's source is a human donor in a cohort sampled during active COVID-19. The rearrangement links TRBV27 to TRBJ1-1; D unclear. CDR3 in amino acids: CASRLTPLNTEAFF. The CDR3 region has the DNA TGTGCCAGCAGGTTGACACCCCTGAACACTGAAGCTTTCTTT.